This section outlines one TCR beta chain sequence together with its context. Sequencing was performed with immunoSEQ multiplex PCR; in TCRdb, only in-frame clones are kept and a portion is missing. The table lists millions of clones, about 95% of them singletons. Positive CCR7 selection of CD45RO-negative cells yielded the naive CD8 cells, and terminally differentiated effector memory CD45RA+ cells were excluded. The sample comes from a study of shared clonotypes between healthy human individuals. The wider study: Each donor had three CD4 naive, three CD4 memory, two CD8 naive and one CD8 memory plate.

The CDR3 is 16 amino acids. J gave up 4 bases and V 6 bases, and 9 bases lay outside the gene matches. The germline CDR1 and CDR2 sequences are MDHEN and SYDVKM. This receptor was taken from a young man in good health. Sequenced input: naive CD8+ T cells sorted from blood. The chain employs TRBV28 and TRBJ2-3; TRBD2 matches at 11 bases. CDR3 in DNA: TGTGCCAGCAGCCATAGCGGGGGGGCCACTGCAGATACGCAGTATTTT. This sequence encodes CASSHSGGATADTQYF.